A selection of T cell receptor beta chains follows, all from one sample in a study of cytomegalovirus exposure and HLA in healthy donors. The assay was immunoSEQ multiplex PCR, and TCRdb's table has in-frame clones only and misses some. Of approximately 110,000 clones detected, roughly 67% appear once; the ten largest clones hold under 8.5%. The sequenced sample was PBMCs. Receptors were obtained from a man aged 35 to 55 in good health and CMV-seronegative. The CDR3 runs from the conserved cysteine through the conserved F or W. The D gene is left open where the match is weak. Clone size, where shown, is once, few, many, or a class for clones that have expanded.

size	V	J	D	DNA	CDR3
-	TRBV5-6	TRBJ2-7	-	TGTGCCAGCGGGAAAAGGGGCTACGAGCAGTACTTC	CASGKRGYEQYF
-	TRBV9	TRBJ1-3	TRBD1	TGTGCCAGCAGCCCGGGGACAGCCGTCTCCCCTGGAAACACCATATATTTT	CASSPGTAVSPGNTIYF
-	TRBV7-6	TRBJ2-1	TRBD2	TGTGCCAGCAGCCCACGGGGGGTAGCGGGGCAACTCTCCTACAATGAGCAGTTCTTC	CASSPRGVAGQLSYNEQFF
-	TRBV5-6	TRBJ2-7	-	TGTGCCAGCAGTACAGGGTTGGCCTACGAGCAGTACTTC	CASSTGLAYEQYF
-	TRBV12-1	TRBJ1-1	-	TGTGCCAGCAGCTTGGCAGGGGACACTGAAGCTTTCTTT	CASSLAGDTEAFF
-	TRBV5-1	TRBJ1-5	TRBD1	TGCGCCAGCAGCCCGGGGACAGGGGACAGGCAGCCCCAGCATTTT	CASSPGTGDRQPQHF
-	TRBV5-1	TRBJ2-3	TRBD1	TGCGCCAGCAGCTTGGAGGGGGCCTATACAGATACGCAGTATTTT	CASSLEGAYTDTQYF
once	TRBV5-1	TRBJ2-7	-	TGCGCCAGCAGCTTGGCGGGTAACGAGCAGTACTTC	CASSLAGNEQYF
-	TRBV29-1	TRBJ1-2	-	TGCAGCGTTGAATGGGGAGATAACTATGGCTACACCTTC	CSVEWGDNYGYTF
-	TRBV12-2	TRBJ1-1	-	TGTGCAAGTTGTCTAGATGGAGGGGCCCAAAGATTACCCGTGAACACTGAAGCTTTCTTT	CASCLDGGAQRLPVNTEAFF
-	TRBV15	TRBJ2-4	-	TGTGCCACCAGCAATTGGGACAACCAAAACATTCAGTACTTC	CATSNWDNQNIQYF
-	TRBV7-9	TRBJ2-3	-	TGTGCCAGCAGCCCTACGACAGATACGCAGTATTTT	CASSPTTDTQYF
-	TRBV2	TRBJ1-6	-	TGTGCCAGCAAAGAGGGTAGCTCCTATAATTCACCCCTCCACTTT	CASKEGSSYNSPLHF
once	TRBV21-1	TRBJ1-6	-	TGTGCCGGAGACAGGGGCAGGGATTCACCCCTCCACTTT	CAGDRGRDSPLHF
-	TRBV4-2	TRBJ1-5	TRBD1	TGTGCCAGCAGCCAAGGTACAGGGACAGGGGGAGGCCAGCCCCAGCATTTT	CASSQGTGTGGGQPQHF
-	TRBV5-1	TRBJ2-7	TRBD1	TGCGCCAGCAGCAAAAAGACAGGGTCGATATCCTACGAGCAGTACTTC	CASSKKTGSISYEQYF
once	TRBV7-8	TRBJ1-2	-	TGTGCCAGCAGCCTGGGAGCTAACTATGGCTACACCTTC	CASSLGANYGYTF
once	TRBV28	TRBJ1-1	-	TGTGCCAGCAGCCGAGGGGGGGCGAACACTGAAGCTTTCTTT	CASSRGGANTEAFF
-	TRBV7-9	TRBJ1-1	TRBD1	TGTGCCAGCAGCCGACTCAGGGGGCAGGGTGAAGCTTTCTTT	CASSRLRGQGEAFF
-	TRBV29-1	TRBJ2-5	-	TGCAGCGTTCTGACAGAAGAGACCCAGTACTTC	CSVLTEETQYF
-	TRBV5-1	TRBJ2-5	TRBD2	TGCGCCAGCAGCCCAGGGACTAGCGGGGGCATGGGAGAGACCCAGTACTTC	CASSPGTSGGMGETQYF
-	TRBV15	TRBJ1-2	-	TGTGCCACCAGCAGGGCGGAGGTGGAGACTAACTATGGCTACACCTTC	CATSRAEVETNYGYTF
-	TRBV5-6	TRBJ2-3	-	TGTGCCAGCAGCTTGTTAAGGCAGACTAGCACAGATACGCAGTATTTT	CASSLLRQTSTDTQYF
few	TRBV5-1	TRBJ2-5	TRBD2	TGCGCCAGCAGCTTTGCGGGAGGAGAGACCCAGTACTTC	CASSFAGGETQYF
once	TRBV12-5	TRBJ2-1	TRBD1	TGTGCTAGTGGTTTGGGACAGGGTTCCTACAATGAGCAGTTCTTC	CASGLGQGSYNEQFF
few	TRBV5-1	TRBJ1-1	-	TGCGCCAGCAGCTTGGTGGGCAGGGGTGGCACTGAAGCTTTCTTT	CASSLVGRGGTEAFF
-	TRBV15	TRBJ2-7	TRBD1	TGTGCCACCAGCACCCCCAGGGGGCCGTACGAGCAGTACTTC	CATSTPRGPYEQYF